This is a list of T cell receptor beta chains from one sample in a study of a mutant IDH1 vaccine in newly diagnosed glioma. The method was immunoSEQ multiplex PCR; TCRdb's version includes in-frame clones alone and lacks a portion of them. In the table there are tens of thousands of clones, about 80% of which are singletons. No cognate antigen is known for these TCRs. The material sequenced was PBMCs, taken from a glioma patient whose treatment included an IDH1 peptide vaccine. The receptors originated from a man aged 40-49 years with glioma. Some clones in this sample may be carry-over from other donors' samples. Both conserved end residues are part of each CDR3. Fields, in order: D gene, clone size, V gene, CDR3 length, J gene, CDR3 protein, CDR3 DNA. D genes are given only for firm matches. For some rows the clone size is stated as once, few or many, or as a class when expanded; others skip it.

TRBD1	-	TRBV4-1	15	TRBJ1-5	CASSQDGRGRQPQHF	TGCGCCAGCAGCCAAGATGGTAGGGGGCGACAGCCCCAGCATTTT
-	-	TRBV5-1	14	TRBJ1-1	CASSFTPRNTEAFF	TGCGCCAGCAGCTTTACCCCCCGGAACACTGAAGCTTTCTTT
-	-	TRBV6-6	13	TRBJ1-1	CASSYYKNTEAIF	TGTGCCAGCAGTTATTACAAGAACACTGAAGCTATCTTT
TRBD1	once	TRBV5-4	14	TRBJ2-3	CASSSGQGSDTQYF	TGTGCCAGCAGCTCCGGACAGGGGAGTGATACGCAGTATTTT
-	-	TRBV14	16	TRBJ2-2	CASSQDLSAVTGELFF	TGTGCCAGCAGCCAAGATCTAAGCGCCGTCACCGGGGAGCTGTTTTTT
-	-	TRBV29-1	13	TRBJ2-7	CSVGGQEAYEQYF	TGCAGCGTTGGGGGGCAGGAGGCCTACGAGCAGTACTTC
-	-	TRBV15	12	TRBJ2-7	CATSSGSYEQYF	TGTGCCACCAGCAGTGGCAGCTACGAGCAGTACTTC
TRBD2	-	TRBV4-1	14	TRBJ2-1	CASSQLTSNHEQFF	TGCGCCAGCAGCCAGCTGACTAGCAACCATGAGCAGTTCTTC
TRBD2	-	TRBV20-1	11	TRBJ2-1	CSAASGYEQFF	TGCAGTGCTGCTAGCGGTTATGAGCAGTTCTTC
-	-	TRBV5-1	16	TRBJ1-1	CASSLVGVGSNTEAFF	TGCGCCAGCAGCTTGGTCGGGGTCGGGTCGAACACTGAAGCTTTCTTT
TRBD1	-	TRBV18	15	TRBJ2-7	CASSRDRGDAYEQYF	TGTGCCAGCTCACGGGACAGGGGCGATGCCTACGAGCAGTACTTC
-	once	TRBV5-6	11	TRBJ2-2	CASSWNWELFF	TGTGCCAGCAGCTGGAACTGGGAGCTGTTTTTT
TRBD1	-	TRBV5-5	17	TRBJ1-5	CASSLTGQGNSNQPQHF	TGTGCCAGCAGCTTGACCGGACAGGGCAATAGCAATCAGCCCCAGCATTTT
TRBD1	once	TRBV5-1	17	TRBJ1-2	CASSFRGSGQGKYGYTF	TGCGCCAGCAGCTTCCGGGGGTCGGGACAGGGAAAATATGGCTACACCTTC
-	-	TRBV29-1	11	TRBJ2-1	CSVSLLSEQFF	TGCAGCGTCAGTCTACTGAGTGAGCAGTTCTTC
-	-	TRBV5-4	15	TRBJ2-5	CASSFYRSEQETQYF	TGTGCCAGCAGCTTTTACAGGAGCGAGCAAGAGACCCAGTACTTC
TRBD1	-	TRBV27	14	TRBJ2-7	CASTHRGISGEQYF	TGTGCCAGCACCCACAGGGGTATCTCGGGCGAGCAGTACTTC
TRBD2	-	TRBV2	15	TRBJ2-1	CASSEDRGGALEQFF	TGTGCCAGCAGTGAAGACCGCGGGGGGGCATTAGAGCAGTTCTTC
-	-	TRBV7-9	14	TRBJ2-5	CASSPGPRGETQYF	TGTGCCAGCAGTCCCGGGCCCAGGGGAGAGACCCAGTACTTC
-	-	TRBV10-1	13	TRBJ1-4	CASSEEGGEKLFF	TGCGCCAGCAGTGAGGAGGGGGGTGAAAAACTGTTTTTT
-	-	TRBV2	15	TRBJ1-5	CASSLGGSSNQPQHF	TGTGCCAGCAGTTTGGGAGGGAGTAGCAATCAGCCCCAGCATTTT
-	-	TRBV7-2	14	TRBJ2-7	CASSLAYRTYEQYF	TGTGCCAGCAGCTTAGCTTACAGAACCTACGAGCAGTACTTC
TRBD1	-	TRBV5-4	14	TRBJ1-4	CASSKTGEGEKLFF	TGTGCCAGCAGTAAGACAGGGGAGGGCGAAAAACTGTTTTTT
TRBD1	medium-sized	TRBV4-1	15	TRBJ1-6	CASSHPDRDNSPLHF	TGCGCCAGCAGCCACCCGGACAGGGATAATTCACCCCTCCACTTT
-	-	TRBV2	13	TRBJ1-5	CASSDSGHQPQHF	TGTGCCAGCAGTGATTCGGGCCATCAGCCCCAGCATTTT
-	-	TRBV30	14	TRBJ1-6	CAWSEDLENSPLHF	TGTGCCTGGAGTGAGGACTTGGAAAATTCACCCCTCCACTTT
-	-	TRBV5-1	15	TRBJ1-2	CASSLVGHTNYGYTF	TGCGCCAGCAGCTTGGTTGGCCATACTAACTATGGCTACACCTTC